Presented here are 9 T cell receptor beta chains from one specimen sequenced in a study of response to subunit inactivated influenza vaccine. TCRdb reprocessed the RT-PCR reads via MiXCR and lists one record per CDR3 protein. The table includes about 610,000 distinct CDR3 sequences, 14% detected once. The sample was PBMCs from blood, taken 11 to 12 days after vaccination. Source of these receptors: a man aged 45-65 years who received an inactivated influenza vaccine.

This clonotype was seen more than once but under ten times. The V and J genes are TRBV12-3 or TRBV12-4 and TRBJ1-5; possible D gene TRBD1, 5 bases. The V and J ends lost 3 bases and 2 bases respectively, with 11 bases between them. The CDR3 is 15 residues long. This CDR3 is CASSFRSGGNQPQHF. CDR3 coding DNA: TGTGCCAGCAGTTTCCGATCGGGGGGCAATCAGCCCCAGCATTTT.

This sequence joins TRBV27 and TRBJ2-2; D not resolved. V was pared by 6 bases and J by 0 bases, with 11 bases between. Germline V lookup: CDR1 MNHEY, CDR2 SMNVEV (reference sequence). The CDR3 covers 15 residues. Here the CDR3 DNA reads TGTGCCAGCAGCAGTAGACACTCGAACACCGGGGAGCTGTTTTTT. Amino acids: CASSSRHSNTGELFF.

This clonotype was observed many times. CDR3 sequence: CASSYSGQPMGSPLHF. In nucleotides, the CDR3 is TGTGCCAGCAGTTACTCGGGCCAACCCATGGGATCACCCCTCCACTTT. The chain uses TRBV6-5 and TRBJ1-6; D remains ambiguous. The CDR3 sequence is 16 residues long. Germline CDR1 and CDR2: MNHEY and SVGAGI. The ends were cut back, 0 bases at V and 10 bases at J, with 16 bases in the middle.

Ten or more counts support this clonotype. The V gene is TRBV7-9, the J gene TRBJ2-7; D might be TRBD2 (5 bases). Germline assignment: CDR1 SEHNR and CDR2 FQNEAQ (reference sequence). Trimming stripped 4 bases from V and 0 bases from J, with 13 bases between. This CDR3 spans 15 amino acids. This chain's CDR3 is CASSSGGGNSYEQYF. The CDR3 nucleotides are TGTGCCAGCAGCTCTGGAGGTGGGAACTCCTACGAGCAGTACTTC.

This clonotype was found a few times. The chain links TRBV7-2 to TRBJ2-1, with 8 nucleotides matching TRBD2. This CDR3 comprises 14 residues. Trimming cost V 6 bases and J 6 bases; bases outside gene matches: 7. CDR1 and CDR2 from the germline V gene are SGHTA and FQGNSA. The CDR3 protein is CASSQVGLGNEQFF. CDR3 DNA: TGTGCCAGCAGTCAGGTGGGACTAGGCAATGAGCAGTTCTTC.

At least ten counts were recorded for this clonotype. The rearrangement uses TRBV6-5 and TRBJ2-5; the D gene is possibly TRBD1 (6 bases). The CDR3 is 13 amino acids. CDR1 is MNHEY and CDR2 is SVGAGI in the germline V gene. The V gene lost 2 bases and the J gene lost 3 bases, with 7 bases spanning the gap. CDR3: CASSYPGEETQYF. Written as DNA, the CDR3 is TGTGCCAGCAGTTACCCAGGGGAAGAGACCCAGTACTTC.

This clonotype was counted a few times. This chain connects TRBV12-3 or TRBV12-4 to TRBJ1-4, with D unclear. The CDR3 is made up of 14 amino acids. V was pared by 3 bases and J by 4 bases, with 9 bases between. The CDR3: CASSLGSFNEKLFF. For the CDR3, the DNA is TGTGCCAGCAGTTTGGGTAGCTTTAATGAAAAACTGTTTTTT.

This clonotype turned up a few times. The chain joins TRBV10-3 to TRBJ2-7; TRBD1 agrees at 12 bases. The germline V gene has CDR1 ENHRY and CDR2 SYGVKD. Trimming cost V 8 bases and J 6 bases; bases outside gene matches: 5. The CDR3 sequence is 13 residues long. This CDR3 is CAIGGQGAVEQYF. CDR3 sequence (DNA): TGTGCCATCGGGGGACAGGGGGCTGTCGAGCAGTACTTC.

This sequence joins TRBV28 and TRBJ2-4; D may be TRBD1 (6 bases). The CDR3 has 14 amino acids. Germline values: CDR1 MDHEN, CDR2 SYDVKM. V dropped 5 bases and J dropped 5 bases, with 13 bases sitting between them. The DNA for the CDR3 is TGTGCCAGCAGTATGACAGGAGCTCAAAACATTCAGTACTTC. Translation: CASSMTGAQNIQYF.